Below, one TCR beta chain is given with its context. Antigen: not known. These data are taken from a study of response to subunit inactivated influenza vaccine. Study-wide results and limits: Authors suggested each seasonal flu vaccination may recruit only limited numbers of new T cells.

Germline V CDR1 and CDR2: MNHEY, SVGAGI. CDR3 length: 15 residues. V was trimmed by 4 bases and J by 0 bases, leaving 10 bases between them. Using its own MiXCR run on the RT-PCR reads, TCRdb lists one record per CDR3 protein. The sample lists approximately 500,000 distinct CDR3 sequences, 10% to 15% seen once, with about an eighth in the top ten. This sequence originates from a man aged 50 to 60 who received an inactivated influenza vaccine. This specimen was PBMCs from blood, taken roughly 6 weeks after vaccination. The chain employs TRBV6-5 and TRBJ2-1, with a tentative D call TRBD1 (7 bases). The CDR3 sequence: CASSWGDSSYNEQFF. The DNA for the CDR3 is TGTGCCAGCAGTTGGGGGGACAGCTCCTACAATGAGCAGTTCTTC.